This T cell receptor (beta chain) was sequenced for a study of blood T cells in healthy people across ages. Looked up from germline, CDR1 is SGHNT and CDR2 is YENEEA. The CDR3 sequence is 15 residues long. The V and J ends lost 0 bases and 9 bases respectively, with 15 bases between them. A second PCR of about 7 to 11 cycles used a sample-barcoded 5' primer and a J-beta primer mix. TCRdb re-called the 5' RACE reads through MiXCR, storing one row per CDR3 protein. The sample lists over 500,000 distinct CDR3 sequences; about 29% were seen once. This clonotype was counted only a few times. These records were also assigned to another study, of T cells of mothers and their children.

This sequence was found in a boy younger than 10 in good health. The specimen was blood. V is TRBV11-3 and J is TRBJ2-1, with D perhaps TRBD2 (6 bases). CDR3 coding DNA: TGTGCCAGCAGCTTAGATCGGGGGTCTTATGTTGAGCAGTTCTTC. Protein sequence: CASSLDRGSYVEQFF.